This T cell receptor beta chain is from a study of identical twins (dated by TCRdb to 2016 to 2017). For the study in its entirety: The study deep-sequenced TCR alpha and beta repertoires from monozygotic twins, unrelated adults of various ages and cord blood to test whether fetal clonotypes persist. To rule out contamination, replicate twin experiments were performed at different times with different library preparation protocols.

Library creation used 5' RACE. The sequencing machine was an Illumina HiSeq 2000. A universal primer binding site was added through template switching, and the final cDNA carried a unique molecular identifier so that TCR cDNA molecules could be counted accurately. Specific primers in the conserved constant-segment region were used to synthesize first-strand cDNA for the TCR alpha and beta chains. Each cDNA library was double barcoded, with a SMART-Mk sample barcode plus Illumina barcodes, to control for contamination. TruSeq adapter sequences, together with Illumina sample barcodes, were added in two successive PCR steps. TCR alpha and beta cDNA libraries were sequenced on the Illumina HiSeq platform with custom primers. The original pipeline was this. Unique molecular identifiers were extracted from raw reads with MiGEC, and CDR3 positions were determined with MiXCR. For each individual, recombination models were inferred using an EM algorithm with the repgenHMM and IGoR tools. The tcR package in R was used for shared clonotype analysis, with sharing normalized by the product of cloneset sizes. To study raw recombination without the effects of thymic and clonal selection, out-of-frame nonproductive sequences were analyzed. TCRdb passed the public sequencing reads through fastp at Q25 and MiXCR, retaining productive beta sequences. Each CDR3 protein gets just one entry, which takes the most common genes and DNA from the rows behind it. V and J calls and clone size were set by TCRdb, not the authors. The table for this sample lists nearly 900,000 distinct CDR3 sequences; 10% to 15% of them were counted only once. The ten largest clones add up to 1.5% to 2% of the sample.

Only healthy Caucasian donors were included. The twin cohort comprised three pairs of female monozygotic twins, all aged roughly 18 to 30 years. RNA for TCR libraries was isolated from peripheral blood mononuclear cells. The junction shows trimming of 2 bases on V and 6 bases on J, plus 16 bases between the germline ends. Measured from the cysteine to the phenylalanine, the CDR3 is 15 residues long. Just the 45-base CDR3 DNA is kept, in frame starting at base 1. Via the germline V gene, CDR1 is SGHDT and CDR2 YYEEEE. Results the study describes overall, beyond this receptor: In monozygotic twins, recombination models systematically underestimated out-of-frame TCR alpha sharing, but the models matched the sharing seen between unrelated individuals. Because the same donors could not be followed over many years, the conclusions relied on cross-sectional statistical analysis. Compared with coincidental sharing between unrelated individuals, out-of-frame TCR alpha sequences shared between twins had an excess of sequences with low generation probability. Zero-insertion analyses could be partly confounded by invariant T cells such as MAIT and iNKT, though diverse VJ usage argued against such confounding for most clonotypes. Excess twin sharing in beta out-of-frame sequences was weaker because fewer shared sequences lowered the signal-to-noise ratio. Abundant cord blood beta clonotypes had fewer insertions, young adult naive repertoires showed a similar but weaker trend, and memory repertoires showed no such trend.

The table lists this clonotype with a few counts. This clone's antigen is unknown. There are no base qualities to consult, and no much larger clone falls within one base. This same sample was also taken into another study, of yellow fever vaccine responses in identical twins. Per that second paper: According to the authors, in identical twins the way T cells responded to vaccination appeared partly convergent and partly personalized. Focusing on identical twins, the study followed the T cell clones that responded to the vaccine, and did so with precision.

The rearranged chain carries TRBV5-6 and TRBJ2-3; possibly the D gene is TRBD2, per 6 matching bases. This receptor was identified in a woman aged 18-29 years in good health. The source material was PBMCs. The nucleotide sequence is TGTGCCAGCAGCTTCCTGCGGATAGGAGGGGATACGCAGTATTTT. It codes for CASSFLRIGGDTQYF.